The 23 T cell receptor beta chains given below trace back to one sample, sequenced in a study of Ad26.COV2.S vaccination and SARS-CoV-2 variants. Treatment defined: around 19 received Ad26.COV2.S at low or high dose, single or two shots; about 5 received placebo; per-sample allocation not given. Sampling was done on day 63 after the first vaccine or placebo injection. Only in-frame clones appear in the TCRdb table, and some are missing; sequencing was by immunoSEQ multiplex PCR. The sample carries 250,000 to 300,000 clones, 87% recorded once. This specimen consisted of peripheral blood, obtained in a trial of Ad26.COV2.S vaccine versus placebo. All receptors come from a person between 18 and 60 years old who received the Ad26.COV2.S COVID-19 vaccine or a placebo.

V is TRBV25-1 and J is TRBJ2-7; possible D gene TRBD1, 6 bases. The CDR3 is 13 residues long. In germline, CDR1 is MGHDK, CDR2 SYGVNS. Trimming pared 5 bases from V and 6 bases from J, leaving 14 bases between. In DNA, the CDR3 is TGTGCCAGCAGTATGATTGACAGGAGCGAGCAGTACTTC. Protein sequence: CASSMIDRSEQYF.

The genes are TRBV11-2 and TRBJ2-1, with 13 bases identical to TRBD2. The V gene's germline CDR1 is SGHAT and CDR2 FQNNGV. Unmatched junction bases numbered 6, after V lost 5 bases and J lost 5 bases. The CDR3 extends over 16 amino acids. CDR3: CASSRGTSGVNNEQFF. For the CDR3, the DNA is TGTGCCAGCAGCCGCGGGACTAGCGGGGTGAACAATGAGCAGTTCTTC.

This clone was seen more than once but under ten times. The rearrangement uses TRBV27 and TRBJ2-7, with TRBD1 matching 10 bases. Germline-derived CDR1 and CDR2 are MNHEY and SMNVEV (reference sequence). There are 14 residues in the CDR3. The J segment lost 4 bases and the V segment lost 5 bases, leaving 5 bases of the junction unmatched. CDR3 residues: CASSLRDRGYEQYF. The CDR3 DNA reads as TGTGCCAGCAGTCTCCGGGACAGGGGTTACGAGCAGTACTTC.

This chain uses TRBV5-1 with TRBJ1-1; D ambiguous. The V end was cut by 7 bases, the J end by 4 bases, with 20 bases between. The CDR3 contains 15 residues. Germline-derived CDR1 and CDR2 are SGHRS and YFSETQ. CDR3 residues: CASSRLGSDSTEAFF. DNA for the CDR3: TGCGCCAGCTCTCGTTTGGGGTCGGATAGCACTGAAGCTTTCTTT.

The CDR3 sequence is CASSQEGSNQPQHF. The CDR3, as DNA: TGCGCCAGCAGCCAAGAAGGCAGCAATCAGCCCCAGCATTTT. The genes are TRBV4-1 and TRBJ1-5, with unresolved D. Trimming shortened V by 0 bases and J by 1 base, and 4 bases separated the two germline ends. The CDR3 contains 14 residues. Germline lookup yields CDR1 MGHRA and CDR2 YSYEKL.

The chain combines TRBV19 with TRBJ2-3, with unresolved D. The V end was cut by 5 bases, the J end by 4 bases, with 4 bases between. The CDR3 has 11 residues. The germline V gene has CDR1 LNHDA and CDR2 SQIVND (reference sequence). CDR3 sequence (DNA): TGTGCCAGTAGTTCCTCAGATACGCAGTATTTT. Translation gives CASSSSDTQYF.

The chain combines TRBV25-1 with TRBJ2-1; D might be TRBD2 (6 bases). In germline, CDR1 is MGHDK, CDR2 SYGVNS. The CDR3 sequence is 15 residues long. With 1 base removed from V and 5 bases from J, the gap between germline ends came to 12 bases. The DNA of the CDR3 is TGTGCCAGCAGTGAATTTGGGGGAGGAAACAATGAGCAGTTCTTC. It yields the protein CASSEFGGGNNEQFF.

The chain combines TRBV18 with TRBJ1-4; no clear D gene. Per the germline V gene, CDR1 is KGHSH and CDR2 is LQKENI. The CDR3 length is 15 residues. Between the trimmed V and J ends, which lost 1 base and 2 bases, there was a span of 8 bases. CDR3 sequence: CASSPRTGTNEKLFF. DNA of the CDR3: TGTGCCAGCTCACCACGAACGGGCACTAATGAAAAACTGTTTTTT.

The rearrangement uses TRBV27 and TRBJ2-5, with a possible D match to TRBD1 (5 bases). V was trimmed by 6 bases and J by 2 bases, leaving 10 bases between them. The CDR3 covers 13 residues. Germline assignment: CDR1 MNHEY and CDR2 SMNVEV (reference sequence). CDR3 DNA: TGTGCCAGCAGGCCTCGGACACAAGAGACCCAGTACTTC. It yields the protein CASRPRTQETQYF.

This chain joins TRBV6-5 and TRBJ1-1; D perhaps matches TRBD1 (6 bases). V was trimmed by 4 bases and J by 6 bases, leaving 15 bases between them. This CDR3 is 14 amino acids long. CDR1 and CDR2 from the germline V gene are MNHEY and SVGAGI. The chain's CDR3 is CASSLRPGVPEAFF. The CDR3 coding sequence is TGTGCCAGCAGTTTAAGGCCAGGGGTTCCTGAAGCTTTCTTT.

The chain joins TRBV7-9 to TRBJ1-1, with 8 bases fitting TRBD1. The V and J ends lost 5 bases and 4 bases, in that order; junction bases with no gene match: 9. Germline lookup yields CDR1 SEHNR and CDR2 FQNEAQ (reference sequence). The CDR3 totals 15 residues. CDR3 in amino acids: CASSPRTGYGTEAFF. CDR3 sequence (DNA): TGTGCCAGCAGCCCCCGGACAGGGTACGGCACTGAAGCTTTCTTT.

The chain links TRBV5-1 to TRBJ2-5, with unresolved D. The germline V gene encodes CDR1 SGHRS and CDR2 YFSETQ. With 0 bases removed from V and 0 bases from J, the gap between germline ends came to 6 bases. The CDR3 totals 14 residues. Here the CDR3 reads CASSLDPNQETQYF. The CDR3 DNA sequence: TGCGCCAGCAGCTTGGACCCGAACCAAGAGACCCAGTACTTC.

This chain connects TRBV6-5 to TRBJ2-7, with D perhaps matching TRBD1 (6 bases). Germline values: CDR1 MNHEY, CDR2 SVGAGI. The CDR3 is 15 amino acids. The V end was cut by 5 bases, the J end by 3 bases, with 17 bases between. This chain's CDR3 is CASSQDPGTNYEQYF. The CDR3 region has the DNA TGTGCCAGCAGTCAGGACCCCGGGACAAACTACGAGCAGTACTTC.

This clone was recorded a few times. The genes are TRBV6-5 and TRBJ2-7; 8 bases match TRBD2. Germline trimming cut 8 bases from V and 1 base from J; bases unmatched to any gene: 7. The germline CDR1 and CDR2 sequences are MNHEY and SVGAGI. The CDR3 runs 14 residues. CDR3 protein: CASGGASGSYEQYF. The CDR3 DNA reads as TGTGCCAGCGGCGGGGCTAGCGGGTCCTACGAGCAGTACTTC.

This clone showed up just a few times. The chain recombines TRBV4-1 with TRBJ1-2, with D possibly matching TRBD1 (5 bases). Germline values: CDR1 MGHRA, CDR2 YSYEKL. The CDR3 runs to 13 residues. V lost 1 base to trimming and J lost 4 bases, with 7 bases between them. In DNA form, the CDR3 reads TGCGCCAGCAGCCAAGGACAGCTCTATGGCTACACCTTC. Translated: CASSQGQLYGYTF.

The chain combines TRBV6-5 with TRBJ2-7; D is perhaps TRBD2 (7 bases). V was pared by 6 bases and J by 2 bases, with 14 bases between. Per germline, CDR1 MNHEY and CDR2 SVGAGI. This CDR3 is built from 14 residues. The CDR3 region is CASRAGAPPYEQYF. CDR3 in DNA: TGTGCCAGCAGGGCGGGGGCGCCCCCCTACGAGCAGTACTTC.

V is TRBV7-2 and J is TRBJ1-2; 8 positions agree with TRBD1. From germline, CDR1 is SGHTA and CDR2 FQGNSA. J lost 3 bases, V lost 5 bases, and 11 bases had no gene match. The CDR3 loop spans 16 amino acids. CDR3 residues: CASSLLPTGADYGYTF. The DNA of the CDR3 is TGTGCCAGCAGCCTTCTTCCGACAGGGGCGGACTATGGCTACACCTTC.

The CDR3: CAISGTETRTEAFF. Written as DNA, the CDR3 is TGTGCCATCAGTGGGACAGAAACTAGGACTGAAGCTTTCTTT. The chain links TRBV10-3 to TRBJ1-1, with a possible D match to TRBD1 (6 bases). The CDR3 runs to 14 residues. V gave up 4 bases and J gave up 5 bases, with 14 bases separating them. CDR1 and CDR2 from the germline V gene are ENHRY and SYGVKD.

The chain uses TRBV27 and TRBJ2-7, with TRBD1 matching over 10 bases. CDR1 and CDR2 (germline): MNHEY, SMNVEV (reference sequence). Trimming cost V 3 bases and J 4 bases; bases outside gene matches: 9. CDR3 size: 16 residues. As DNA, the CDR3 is TGTGCCAGCAGTTTGGAACAAGGGACAGGGGTTTACGAGCAGTACTTC. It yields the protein CASSLEQGTGVYEQYF.

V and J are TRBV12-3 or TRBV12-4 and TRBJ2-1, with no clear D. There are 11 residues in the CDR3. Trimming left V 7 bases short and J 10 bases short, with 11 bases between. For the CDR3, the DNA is TGTGCCAGCACCTCAAATCGGGAGCAGTTCTTC. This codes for CASTSNREQFF.

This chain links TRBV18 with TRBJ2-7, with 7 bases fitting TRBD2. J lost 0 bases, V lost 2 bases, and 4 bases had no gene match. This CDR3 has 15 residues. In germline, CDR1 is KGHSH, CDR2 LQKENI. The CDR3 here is CASSPAAGSSYEQYF. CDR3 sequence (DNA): TGTGCCAGCTCACCAGCAGCGGGGAGCTCCTACGAGCAGTACTTC. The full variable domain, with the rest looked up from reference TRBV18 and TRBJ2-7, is NAGVMQNPRHLVRRRGQEARLRCSPMKGHSHVYWYRQLPEEGLKFMVYLQKENIIDESGMPKERFSAEFPKEGPSILRIQQVVRGDSAAYFCASSPAAGSSYEQYFGPGTRLTVT.

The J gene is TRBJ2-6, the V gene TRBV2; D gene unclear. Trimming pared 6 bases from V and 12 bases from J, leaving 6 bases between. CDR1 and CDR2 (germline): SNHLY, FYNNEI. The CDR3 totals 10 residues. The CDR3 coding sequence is TGTGCCAGCAGCAGTCTCGTCCTGACTTTC. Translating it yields CASSSLVLTF. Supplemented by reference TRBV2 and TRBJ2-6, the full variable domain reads EPEVTQTPSHQVTQMGQEVILRCVPISNHLYFYWYRQILGQKVEFLVSFYNNEISEKSEIFDDQFSVERPDGSNFTLKIRSTKLEDSAMYFCASSSLVLTFGAGSRLTVL.

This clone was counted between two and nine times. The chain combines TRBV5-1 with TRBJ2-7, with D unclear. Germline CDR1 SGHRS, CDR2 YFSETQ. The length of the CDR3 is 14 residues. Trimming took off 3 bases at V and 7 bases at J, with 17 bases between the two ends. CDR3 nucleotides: TGCGCCAGCAGCTCCCGGAGCCTCGGCATGGAGCAGTACTTC. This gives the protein CASSSRSLGMEQYF.